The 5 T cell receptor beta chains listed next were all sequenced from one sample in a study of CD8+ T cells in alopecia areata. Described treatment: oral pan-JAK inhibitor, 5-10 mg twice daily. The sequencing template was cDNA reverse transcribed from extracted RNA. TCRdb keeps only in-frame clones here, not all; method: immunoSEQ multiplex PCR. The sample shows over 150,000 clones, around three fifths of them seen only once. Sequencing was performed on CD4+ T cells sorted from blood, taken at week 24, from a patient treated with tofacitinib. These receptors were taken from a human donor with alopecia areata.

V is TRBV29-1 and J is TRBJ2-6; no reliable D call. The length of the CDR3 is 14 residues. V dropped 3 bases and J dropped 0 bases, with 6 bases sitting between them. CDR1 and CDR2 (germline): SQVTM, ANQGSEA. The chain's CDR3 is CSVDSPSGANVLTF. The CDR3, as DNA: TGCAGCGTTGATAGTCCCTCTGGGGCCAACGTCCTGACTTTC.

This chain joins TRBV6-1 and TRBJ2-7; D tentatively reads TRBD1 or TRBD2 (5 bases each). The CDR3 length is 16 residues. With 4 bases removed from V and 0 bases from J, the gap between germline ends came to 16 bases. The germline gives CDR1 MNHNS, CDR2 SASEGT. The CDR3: CASSAPGRTFSYEQYF. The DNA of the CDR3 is TGTGCCAGCAGTGCTCCGGGACGGACCTTCTCCTACGAGCAGTACTTC.

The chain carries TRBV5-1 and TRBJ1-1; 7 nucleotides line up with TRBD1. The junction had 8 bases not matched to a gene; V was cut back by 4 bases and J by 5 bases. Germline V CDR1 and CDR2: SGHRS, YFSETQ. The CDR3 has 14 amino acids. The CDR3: CASSATGSGTEAFF. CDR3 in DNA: TGCGCCAGCAGCGCGACAGGGAGCGGGACTGAAGCTTTCTTT.

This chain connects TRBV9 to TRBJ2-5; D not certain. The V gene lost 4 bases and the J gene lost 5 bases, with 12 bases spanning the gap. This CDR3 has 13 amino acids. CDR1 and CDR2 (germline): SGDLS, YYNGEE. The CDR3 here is CASSPRGRETQYF. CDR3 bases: TGTGCCAGCAGCCCCCGAGGCAGGGAGACCCAGTACTTC. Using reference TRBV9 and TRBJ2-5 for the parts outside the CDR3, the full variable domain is DSGVTQTPKHLITATGQRVTLRCSPRSGDLSVYWYQQSLDQGLQFLIQYYNGEERAKGNILERFSAQQFPDLHSELNLSSLELGDSALYFCASSPRGRETQYFGPGTRLLVL.

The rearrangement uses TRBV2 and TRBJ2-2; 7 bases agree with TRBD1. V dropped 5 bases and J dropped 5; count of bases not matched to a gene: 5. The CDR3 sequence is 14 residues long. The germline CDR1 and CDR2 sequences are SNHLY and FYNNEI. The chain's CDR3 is CASSNEQGTGELFF. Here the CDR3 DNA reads TGTGCCAGCAGTAACGAACAGGGGACCGGGGAGCTGTTTTTT. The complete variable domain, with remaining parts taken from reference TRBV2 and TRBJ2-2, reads EPEVTQTPSHQVTQMGQEVILRCVPISNHLYFYWYRQILGQKVEFLVSFYNNEISEKSEIFDDQFSVERPDGSNFTLKIRSTKLEDSAMYFCASSNEQGTGELFFGEGSRLTVL.